This TCR beta chain was recovered during a study of control samples from healthy donors and cancer patients. Assay: immunoSEQ multiplex PCR; the TCRdb copy retains only in-frame clones and omits some. Of approximately 87,000 clones in the sample, 93% were seen once. The TCR comes from a woman aged 40 to 55 with lung cancer. Sequencing used PBMCs.

The CDR3 DNA sequence: TGTGCCACCAGTGATTATGCGGACACTGAAGCTTTCTTT. The encoded protein is CATSDYADTEAFF. The rearrangement links TRBV24-1 to TRBJ1-1; the D is unclear. The germline V gene has CDR1 KGHDR and CDR2 SFDVKD. With 2 bases removed from V and 3 bases from J, the gap between germline ends came to 6 bases. The CDR3 is 13 residues long.